The clone carrying this T cell receptor beta chain appeared a few times. The antigen is undetermined. This sample was taken from a study of CD8 T cells in ankylosing spondylitis. Study-wide points: Apparently characteristic of ankylosing spondylitis blood was a TCR beta motif (fewer than 10 highly homologous variants). Certain motif variants had earlier appeared in reactive arthritis synovial fluid and blood. Disease-linked clones bore a CD8+ phenotype, appearing relatively rarely in peripheral blood. Reportedly, disease-linked clones are significantly enriched in ankylosing spondylitis patients' matched synovial fluid.

Quantitative molecular-barcoded 5'-RACE generated the TCR beta libraries. TCRdb independently ran MiXCR on the 5' RACE reads; one entry per CDR3 protein. This table holds approximately 150,000 distinct CDR3 sequences, under 20% found once. This CDR3 region has 16 residues. Between the trimmed V and J ends, which lost 4 bases and 2 bases, there was a span of 18 bases. Germline CDR1 is MDHEN and CDR2 is SYDVKM. The rearrangement links TRBV28 to TRBJ2-7; D not resolved. The sample was blood, either unsorted or a sorted T cell fraction (not recorded which). The clonotype originates from a male donor with ankylosing spondylitis. The CDR3 region has the DNA TGTGCCAGCAGTTCCCCCTCGGCGGCAGGCCCCTACGAGCAGTACTTC. It encodes CASSSPSAAGPYEQYF. Using reference TRBV28 and TRBJ2-7 for the parts outside the CDR3, the full variable domain is DVKVTQSSRYLVKRTGEKVFLECVQDMDHENMFWYRQDPGLGLRLIYFSYDVKMKEKGDIPEGYSVSREKKERFSLILESASTNQTSMYLCASSSPSAAGPYEQYFGPGTRLTVT.